This T cell receptor (beta chain) was captured in a study of blood T cell repertoires in COVID-19. Overall study: Sites across the United States, Italy and Spain contributed samples from acute and convalescent COVID-19. T cells, B-cell-depleted T cells, or PBMCs provided the cDNA or gDNA that served as material.

Deletions cut 4 bases from V and 7 bases from J, with 7 bases between. Germline CDR1 LGHDT, CDR2 YNNKEL (reference sequence). The CDR3 totals 12 residues. Authors' data handling: Amplification of reference gene primers provided the estimated nucleated cell counts. The repertoire was sequenced with immunoSEQ multiplex PCR; TCRdb's copy has only in-frame clones and lacks some. V and J calls and clone size are copied from that table; D and trimming were computed from the DNA. The sample has over 200,000 clones, around 90% seen once. Sequenced sample: peripheral blood. The receptor's source is a woman in her twenties or thirties with acute or convalescent COVID-19. This sequence joins TRBV3-1 (or the pseudogene TRBV3-2) and TRBJ2-2; D remains ambiguous. The CDR3 coding sequence is TGTGCCAGCAGCCTTCAGATCGGGGAGCTGTTTTTT. Its translation: CASSLQIGELFF.